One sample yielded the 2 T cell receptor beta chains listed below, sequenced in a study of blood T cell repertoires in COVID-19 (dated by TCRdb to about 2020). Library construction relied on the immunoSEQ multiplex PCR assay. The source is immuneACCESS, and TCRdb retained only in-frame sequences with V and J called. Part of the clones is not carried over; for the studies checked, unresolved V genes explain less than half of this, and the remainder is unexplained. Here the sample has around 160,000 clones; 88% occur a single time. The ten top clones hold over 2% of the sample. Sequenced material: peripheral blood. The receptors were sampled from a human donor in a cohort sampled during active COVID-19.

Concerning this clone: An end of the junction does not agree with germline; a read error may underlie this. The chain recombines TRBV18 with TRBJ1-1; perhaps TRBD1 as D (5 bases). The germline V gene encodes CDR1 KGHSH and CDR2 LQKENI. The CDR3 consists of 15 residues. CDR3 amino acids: CASSPFRGEGLSFFF. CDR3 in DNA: TGTGCCAGCTCACCCTTCCGGGGGGAAGGTCTATCCTTTTTTTTT.

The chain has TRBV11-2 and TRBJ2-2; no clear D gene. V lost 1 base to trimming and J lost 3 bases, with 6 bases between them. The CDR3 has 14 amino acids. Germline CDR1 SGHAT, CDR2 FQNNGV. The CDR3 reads CASSLVQYTGELFF. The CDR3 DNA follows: TGTGCCAGCAGCTTAGTACAGTACACCGGGGAGCTGTTTTTT.